The 29 T cell receptor beta chains given below trace back to one sample, sequenced in a study of response to subunit inactivated influenza vaccine. In TCRdb, the RT-PCR reads were re-called with MiXCR into one record per CDR3 protein. The profile shows 450,000 to 600,000 distinct CDR3 sequences, around 7.9% of them singletons. The sample was PBMCs from blood, taken around 25 months after vaccination. The receptors derive from a man aged 50 to 75 who received an inactivated influenza vaccine.

This clonotype was counted a few times. The rearrangement uses TRBV5-1 and TRBJ1-1; D is unresolved. V was pared by 6 bases and J by 1 base, with 13 bases between. The CDR3 runs to 14 residues. Germline CDR1 is SGHRS and CDR2 is YFSETQ. Here the CDR3 DNA reads TGCGCCAGCAACCCGACGGGTAAGAACACTGAAGCTTTCTTT. Protein sequence: CASNPTGKNTEAFF.

This clonotype has only a few counts. The chain combines TRBV4-1 with TRBJ2-7; D is ambiguous. The CDR3 length is 11 residues. Trimming left V 0 bases short and J 10 bases short, with 7 bases between. Looked up from germline, CDR1 is MGHRA and CDR2 is YSYEKL. The CDR3 coding sequence is TGCGCCAGCAGCCAAGATGGGGAACAGTACTTC. Its protein is CASSQDGEQYF.

CDR3 nucleotide sequence: TGCAGTGCCCCCCGAGGGGGCGCGGTCCAGCGGGCCAAAAACATTCAGTACTTC. Translation gives CSAPRGGAVQRAKNIQYF. V is TRBV20-1 and J is TRBJ2-4; 7 nucleotides agree with TRBD1. Trimming took 6 bases from V and 1 from J; bases not matched to a gene: 18. Germline lookup yields CDR1 DFQATT and CDR2 SNEGSKA (reference sequence). CDR3 length equals 18 residues.

This clonotype was seen a few times. This chain uses TRBV7-8 with TRBJ1-1, with D perhaps TRBD1 (6 bases). V was cut by 5 bases and J by 7 bases, with 23 bases left in between. CDR1 and CDR2 (germline): SGHVS, FQNEAQ. This CDR3 contains 16 residues. The CDR3 coding sequence is TGTGCCAGCAGCCCAATCAGGGGCTCTCTTCTCGTTGAAGCTTTCTTT. Its translation is CASSPIRGSLLVEAFF.

This clonotype was seen only once. A read error is likely, as this CDR3 ends without the conserved phenylalanine or tryptophan. It is unclear where the CDR3 begins or ends on the DNA, so no DNA is shown, and the CDR3 is as TCRdb lists it. The rearrangement links TRBV20-1 to TRBJ2-7; TRBD2 was called by the table and not checked on the DNA. The CDR3 length equals 12 residues, ends included. The germline V gene encodes CDR1 DFQATT and CDR2 SNEGSKA (reference sequence). CDR3 loop: CSAISPLEFFII.

The chain uses TRBV6-2 or TRBV6-3 and TRBJ1-4; possible D gene TRBD1, 5 bases. CDR3 size: 14 residues. Trimming removed 7 bases from V and 7 bases from J, with 16 bases in between. Germline lookup yields CDR1 MNHEY and CDR2 SVGEGT. The CDR3 region has the DNA TGTGCCAGCACCCGGGGGGGAGTAATTGAAAAACTGTTTTTT. It encodes CASTRGGVIEKLFF.

This chain uses TRBV7-6 with TRBJ1-2, with D perhaps TRBD1 (5 bases). Germline lookup yields CDR1 SGHVS and CDR2 FNYEAQ. The V end lost 5 bases, the J end lost 13 bases, and 17 bases lay between the germline ends. CDR3 size: 12 residues. The CDR3 sequence is CASSPGGGGVTF. CDR3 DNA: TGTGCCAGCAGCCCAGGCGGGGGGGGAGTCACCTTC.

The sample holds a few counts of this clonotype. This sequence joins TRBV6-2 or TRBV6-3 and TRBJ2-2; D might be TRBD2 (6 bases). There are 15 residues in the CDR3. With 7 bases removed from V and 4 bases from J, the gap between germline ends came to 16 bases. Germline values: CDR1 MNHEY, CDR2 SVGEGT. This chain's CDR3 is CASKAVAGSTGELFF. As DNA, the CDR3 is TGTGCCAGCAAGGCAGTTGCGGGGAGCACCGGGGAGCTGTTTTTT.

The sample holds a few counts of this clonotype. CDR3 DNA sequence: TGTGCCAGCAGCCAAGAGGAGGGTTCTTACGAGCAGTACTTC. Amino acids: CASSQEEGSYEQYF. The V gene is TRBV4-2, the J gene TRBJ2-7; the D gene is possibly TRBD2 (6 bases). The germline V gene encodes CDR1 LGHNA and CDR2 YNFKEQ. CDR3 length: 14 residues. The germline V and J ends were trimmed by 0 bases and 4 bases, with 10 bases remaining between them.

The sample holds many counts of this clonotype. This rearrangement joins TRBV12-3 or TRBV12-4 to TRBJ1-5; D unresolved. CDR3 length: 13 residues. With 6 bases removed from V and 1 base from J, the gap between germline ends came to 7 bases. This CDR3 is CASSLTSNQPQHF. In nucleotides, the CDR3 is TGTGCCAGCAGCTTGACGAGCAATCAGCCCCAGCATTTT.

This clonotype was counted a few times. This rearrangement joins TRBV15 to TRBJ2-2; D not resolved. V was shortened by 5 bases and J by 6 bases, with 7 bases between the two germline ends. The CDR3 is 12 amino acids. The germline V gene has CDR1 LNHNV and CDR2 YYDKDF (reference sequence). The chain's CDR3 is CATSPTPGELFF. The CDR3 DNA follows: TGTGCCACCAGCCCAACCCCCGGGGAGCTGTTTTTT. The full variable domain, its missing parts supplied by reference TRBV15 and TRBJ2-2, is DAMVIQNPRYQVTQFGKPVTLSCSQTLNHNVMYWYQQKSSQAPKLLFHYYDKDFNNEADTPDNFQSRRPNTSFCFLDIRSPGLGDTAMYLCATSPTPGELFFGEGSRLTVL.

This clonotype came up many times. The V call is TRBV12-3 or TRBV12-4, the J call TRBJ2-7; the D is unclear. V was cut by 1 base and J by 7 bases, with 14 bases left in between. This CDR3 contains 14 residues. The chain's CDR3 is CASSLGGSIGEQYF. DNA of the CDR3: TGTGCCAGCAGTTTAGGTGGCTCCATAGGGGAGCAGTACTTC.

This clonotype has at least ten counts. This chain joins TRBV7-9 and TRBJ2-1; 9 bases map to TRBD1. The V segment lost 5 bases and the J segment 9 bases; nucleotides outside the gene matches: 11. The germline V gene has CDR1 SEHNR and CDR2 FQNEAQ (reference sequence). The CDR3 runs to 15 residues. The DNA for the CDR3 is TGTGCCAGCAGCCCCGGGACAGGGTATTGGGTTGAGCAGTTCTTC. Its protein product is CASSPGTGYWVEQFF.

V is TRBV6-1 and J is TRBJ2-5, with unresolved D. Trimming shortened V by 4 bases and J by 1 base, and 7 bases separated the two germline ends. The germline gives CDR1 MNHNS, CDR2 SASEGT. The CDR3 extends over 13 amino acids. The CDR3 DNA reads TGTGCCAGCAGTGGTCATGTCCAAGAGACCCAGTACTTC. Its protein product is CASSGHVQETQYF.

This clonotype appeared a few times. The rearrangement links TRBV11-2 to TRBJ2-3; TRBD2 aligns across 14 bases. The CDR3 is made up of 20 amino acids. Trimming removed 1 base from V and 2 bases from J; junction bases left unmatched: 11. Germline V CDR1 and CDR2: SGHAT, FQNNGV. In nucleotides, the CDR3 is TGTGCCAGCAGCTTAGGTCGCGGGACTAGCGGGGGCACACTCACAGATACGCAGTATTTT. Its protein is CASSLGRGTSGGTLTDTQYF.

Many counts were recorded for this clonotype. The chain couples TRBV27 to TRBJ2-7, with 8 bases aligning to TRBD1. J gave up 5 bases and V 2 bases, and 11 bases lay outside the gene matches. The CDR3 covers 16 residues. Germline V gene data show CDR1 as MNHEY and CDR2 as SMNVEV (reference sequence). The CDR3, as DNA: TGTGCCAGCAGTTTAGTAGGACAGGGTTCATCGGACGAGCAGTACTTC. This translates into CASSLVGQGSSDEQYF.

This clonotype showed up just a few times. The chain combines TRBV4-1 with TRBJ1-3, with D uncertain. Trimming pared 0 bases from V and 3 bases from J, leaving 6 bases between. The CDR3 sequence is 14 residues long. CDR1 MGHRA and CDR2 YSYEKL come from the germline V gene. The CDR3 loop is CASSQEGLGNTIYF. For the CDR3, the DNA is TGCGCCAGCAGCCAAGAGGGCCTTGGAAACACCATATATTTT.

The chain recombines TRBV7-9 with TRBJ2-5; D is unresolved. The V gene lost 1 base and the J gene lost 2 bases, with 8 bases spanning the gap. From germline, CDR1 is SEHNR and CDR2 FQNEAQ (reference sequence). This CDR3 comprises 14 residues. In nucleotides, the CDR3 is TGTGCCAGCAGCTTAGTCGGAAAACAAGAGACCCAGTACTTC. This codes for CASSLVGKQETQYF.

This clonotype was seen more than once but under ten times. The CDR3, as DNA: TGCAGTGCTAGACTTCCGGGAATGAGTGGCTACACCTTC. It yields the protein CSARLPGMSGYTF. The V and J genes are TRBV20-1 and TRBJ1-2; D is unclear. Trimming left V 2 bases short and J 7 bases short, with 14 bases between. The CDR3 is 13 residues long. Germline V CDR1 and CDR2: DFQATT, SNEGSKA (reference sequence).

At least ten counts were recorded for this clonotype. The chain is built from TRBV7-9 and TRBJ2-3; perhaps D is TRBD1 or TRBD2 (5 bases each). CDR3 size: 14 residues. Trimming left V 8 bases short and J 5 bases short, with 17 bases between. CDR1 is SEHNR and CDR2 is FQNEAQ in the germline V gene (reference sequence). CDR3 in amino acids: CASGGIRTIDTQYF. CDR3 sequence (DNA): TGTGCCAGCGGGGGTATTAGGACAATAGATACGCAGTATTTT. Based on the CDR3 plus reference TRBV7-9 and TRBJ2-3, the full variable domain is DTGVSQNPRHKITKRGQNVTFRCDPISEHNRLYWYRQTLGQGPEFLTYFQNEAQLEKSRLLSDRFSAERPKGSFSTLEIQRTEQGDSAMYLCASGGIRTIDTQYFGPGTRLTVL.

A word on this clonotype: This may arise from a read error, as a much more abundant clone is one base away. The chain couples TRBV5-1 to TRBJ1-4; no clear D gene. This CDR3 is built from 15 residues. Per germline, CDR1 SGHRS and CDR2 YFSETQ. The DNA for the CDR3 is TGCGCCAGCAGCTTAAGTATCCCAACTAATCAAAAACTGTTTTTT. It translates to CASSLSIPTNQKLFF.

This clonotype was recorded a few times. The chain links TRBV29-1 to TRBJ2-7, with TRBD2 identical over 15 bases. V shed 4 bases, J shed 0 bases, and the junction held 7 bases outside the gene matches. The germline gives CDR1 SQVTM, CDR2 ANQGSEA. The CDR3 has 17 amino acids. CDR3 sequence reads: CSVVGTSGRRTSYEQYF. The CDR3 DNA reads TGCAGCGTTGTAGGGACTAGCGGGAGGCGAACCTCCTACGAGCAGTACTTC.

This rearrangement joins TRBV7-9 to TRBJ2-1, with TRBD1 as a possible D gene (6 bases). The V and J ends lost 3 bases and 8 bases respectively, with 11 bases between them. Looked up from germline, CDR1 is SEHNR and CDR2 is FQNEAQ (reference sequence). The CDR3 sequence is 13 residues long. The CDR3 is CASSLGARDEQFF. The CDR3 bases are TGTGCCAGCAGCTTGGGGGCTAGGGATGAGCAGTTCTTC.

This clonotype was observed a handful of times. V is TRBV30 and J is TRBJ2-1; 7 bases are a match to TRBD2. The CDR3 is 13 residues long. Trimming removed 1 base from V and 7 bases from J; junction bases left unmatched: 4. The germline V gene encodes CDR1 GTSNPN and CDR2 SVGIG (reference sequence). CDR3 bases: TGTGCCTGGAGTGGAGTAGCGGGTAATGAGCAGTTCTTC. This sequence encodes CAWSGVAGNEQFF.

This clonotype was counted ten times or more. The chain uses TRBV20-1 and TRBJ2-7; D possibly corresponds to TRBD1 (5 bases). Germline CDR1 reads DFQATT; CDR2 reads SNEGSKA (reference sequence). V was shortened by 1 base and J by 2 bases, with 12 bases between the two germline ends. This CDR3 is 14 amino acids long. CDR3 sequence (DNA): TGCAGTGCTAGAGGGACATTTAAAGCCTACGAGCAGTACTTC. Translated, it gives CSARGTFKAYEQYF.

This clonotype occurred many times. The chain carries TRBV7-2 and TRBJ2-2, with a tentative D call TRBD1 (5 bases). Germline V CDR1 and CDR2: SGHTA, FQGNSA. This CDR3 has 13 residues. Between the trimmed V and J ends, which lost 6 bases and 2 bases, there was a span of 7 bases. CDR3 loop: CASRGRNTGELFF. The CDR3 bases are TGTGCCAGCAGGGGGCGAAACACCGGGGAGCTGTTTTTT.

This clonotype was counted many times. The genes are TRBV7-2 and TRBJ2-7; D is possibly TRBD1 (6 bases). V was pared by 6 bases and J by 5 bases, with 11 bases between. CDR3 length equals 12 residues. CDR1 is SGHTA and CDR2 is FQGNSA in the germline V gene. This CDR3 is CASSKQGNEQYF. The CDR3 nucleotides read TGTGCCAGCAGTAAACAGGGAAACGAGCAGTACTTC.

This clonotype was recorded at least ten times. The chain employs TRBV4-1 and TRBJ1-4; D gene ambiguous. This CDR3 is built from 15 residues. The V and J ends lost 0 bases and 7 bases respectively, with 12 bases between them. The V gene's germline CDR1 is MGHRA and CDR2 YSYEKL. CDR3 DNA sequence: TGCGCCAGCAGCCAAGATTCGGGAATCGGTGAAAAACTGTTTTTT. This gives the protein CASSQDSGIGEKLFF.

This clonotype was counted a few times. The genes are TRBV11-3 and TRBJ2-1; 10 bases match TRBD2. The V gene's germline CDR1 is SGHNT and CDR2 YENEEA. Trimming cost V 1 base and J 5 bases; bases outside gene matches: 5. The CDR3 has 16 residues. CDR3 sequence reads: CASSLVAGGGDNEQFF. DNA of the CDR3: TGTGCCAGCAGCTTAGTAGCGGGAGGAGGGGACAATGAGCAGTTCTTC.